This T cell receptor (beta chain) derives from a study of blood T cell repertoires in COVID-19. Across the study: In each case, the material was cDNA or gDNA derived from T cells, B-cell-depleted T cells, or PBMCs.

Original methodology: The assay estimated nucleated cells by amplifying reference gene primers. Profiled with immunoSEQ multiplex PCR; TCRdb holds only in-frame clones, not every one. The V and J calls and the clone size are those of that table, but D and trimming were determined from the DNA. This sample has 130,000 to 150,000 clones, with around 87% found just once. This sequence originates from a middle-aged man who had recovered from COVID-19. Specimen: peripheral blood.

The CDR3 region is CASSSLAGGYEQYF. CDR3 bases: TGTGCCAGCAGCTCTCTAGCGGGGGGATACGAGCAGTACTTC. The gene calls are TRBV5-6 and TRBJ2-7; 11 bases match TRBD2. Trimming took 3 bases from V and 4 from J; bases not matched to a gene: 3. The germline V gene encodes CDR1 SGHDT and CDR2 YYEEEE. CDR3 length: 14 residues.